These 22 T cell receptor beta chains were all obtained from the same sample, sequenced in a study of blood T cell repertoires in COVID-19 (dated by TCRdb to the early 2020s). The library came from the immunoSEQ multiplex PCR assay. TCRdb holds this immuneACCESS table with in-frame rearrangements only. Some clones are missing; in checked studies, unresolved V genes explain under half, and the rest has no known cause. This sample holds about 310,000 clones; approximately 90% were observed only once. Just under 9% of the sample is in the top ten clones. The sample consisted of PBMCs or T cells enriched from blood (not recorded which). The receptors derive from a woman aged 18-30 years who had recovered from COVID-19.

This rearrangement joins TRBV20-1 to TRBJ1-6, with D possibly matching TRBD1 (5 bases). CDR3 size: 15 residues. Germline CDR1 and CDR2: DFQATT and SNEGSKA (reference sequence). The germline V and J ends were trimmed by 3 bases and 3 bases, with 12 bases remaining between them. The CDR3 sequence: CSASFGADYNSPLHF. In DNA, the CDR3 is TGCAGTGCTAGTTTTGGGGCCGACTATAATTCACCCCTCCACTTT.

The chain has TRBV6-6 and TRBJ1-4, with D unresolved. CDR1 MNHNY and CDR2 SVGAGI come from the germline V gene (reference sequence). The CDR3 runs to 16 residues. Trimming took 2 bases from V and 1 from J, leaving 11 bases between them. The CDR3 spells CASSYQSVLTNEKLFF. In DNA, the CDR3 is TGTGCCAGCAGTTACCAATCAGTTCTAACTAATGAAAAACTGTTTTTT.

The CDR3 reads CASSTGGQPDTQYF. The CDR3 DNA follows: TGTGCCAGCAGCACCGGGGGACAGCCAGATACGCAGTATTTT. The chain couples TRBV7-9 to TRBJ2-3, with D maybe TRBD1 (7 bases). CDR3 length: 14 amino acids. The V end lost 5 bases, the J end lost 4 bases, and 13 bases lay between the germline ends. Germline V lookup: CDR1 SEHNR, CDR2 FQNEAQ (reference sequence).

This sequence joins TRBV30 and TRBJ1-4; perhaps TRBD1 as D (6 bases). The CDR3 is made up of 19 amino acids. Per germline, CDR1 GTSNPN and CDR2 SVGIG (reference sequence). The V gene lost 0 bases and the J gene lost 0 bases, with 20 bases spanning the gap. CDR3 nucleotide sequence: TGTGCCTGGAGTGTATCATATCTGCAGAGGGGGACAACTAATGAAAAACTGTTTTTT. It translates to CAWSVSYLQRGTTNEKLFF. Full variable domain (remainder filled in from reference TRBV30 and TRBJ1-4): SQTIHQWPATLVQPVGSPLSLECTVEGTSNPNLYWYRQAAGRGLQLLFYSVGIGQISSEVPQNLSASRPQDRQFILSSKKLLLSDSGFYLCAWSVSYLQRGTTNEKLFFGSGTQLSVL.

The sample holds a few counts of this clone. The J gene is TRBJ2-5, the V gene TRBV11-2, with D tentatively TRBD2 (7 bases). The germline V and J ends were trimmed by 5 bases and 4 bases, with 20 bases remaining between them. The CDR3 is 16 amino acids. CDR1 SGHAT and CDR2 FQNNGV come from the germline V gene. The CDR3 loop is CASSPGGGGGGETQYF. CDR3 in DNA: TGTGCCAGCAGCCCAGGTGGCGGGGGCGGGGGAGAGACCCAGTACTTC. Looking up the rest from reference TRBV11-2 and TRBJ2-5 gives the full variable domain: EAGVAQSPRYKIIEKRQSVAFWCNPISGHATLYWYQQILGQGPKLLIQFQNNGVVDDSQLPKDRFSAERLKGVDSTLKIQPAKLEDSAVYLCASSPGGGGGGETQYFGPGTRLLVL.

The V gene is TRBV11-2, the J gene TRBJ2-1; no firm D call. Per germline, CDR1 SGHAT and CDR2 FQNNGV. This CDR3 is 13 amino acids long. Trimming cost V 8 bases and J 3 bases, with 11 bases left between them. CDR3 coding DNA: TGTGCCAGCGCCTCTTCCTACTACAATGAGCAGTTCTTC. Residues: CASASSYYNEQFF.

V usage is TRBV5-4 and J usage is TRBJ2-7; TRBD2 aligns across 9 bases. The CDR3 is made up of 15 amino acids. The ends lost 3 bases at V and 3 bases at J; junction bases unmatched: 7. The germline V gene encodes CDR1 SGHNT and CDR2 YYREEE (reference sequence). The DNA for the CDR3 is TGTGCCAGCAGCTCAAAAGCGGGGGGTGACTACGAGCAGTACTTC. Its protein product is CASSSKAGGDYEQYF.

The V and J genes are TRBV9 and TRBJ2-6; D is possibly TRBD2 (5 bases). This CDR3 region has 20 residues. CDR1 is SGDLS, CDR2 YYNGEE, per germline. The V and J ends lost 0 bases and 0 bases respectively, with 19 bases between them. The CDR3 spells CASSVGLEVATVSGANVLTF. DNA for the CDR3: TGTGCCAGCAGCGTAGGATTGGAGGTGGCCACGGTCTCTGGGGCCAACGTCCTGACTTTC. Full variable domain (rest looked up from reference TRBV9 and TRBJ2-6): DSGVTQTPKHLITATGQRVTLRCSPRSGDLSVYWYQQSLDQGLQFLIQYYNGEERAKGNILERFSAQQFPDLHSELNLSSLELGDSALYFCASSVGLEVATVSGANVLTFGAGSRLTVL.

The genes are TRBV15 and TRBJ2-1; D is unresolved. V dropped 0 bases and J dropped 5 bases, with 8 bases sitting between them. The CDR3 loop spans 14 amino acids. Germline V gene data show CDR1 as LNHNV and CDR2 as YYDKDF (reference sequence). The CDR3 DNA reads TGTGCCACCAGCAGAGAATCGTCTGACAATGAGCAGTTCTTC. This translates into CATSRESSDNEQFF.

CDR3: CASSIGTERGYTF. The CDR3 bases are TGTGCCAGCAGTATCGGGACAGAGCGAGGCTACACCTTC. The chain employs TRBV2 and TRBJ1-2; TRBD1 agrees at 7 bases. This CDR3 has 13 residues. Germline CDR1 reads SNHLY; CDR2 reads FYNNEI. The trim removed 5 bases at V and 8 bases at J, leaving 8 bases unmatched.

The chain has TRBV5-7 and TRBJ1-5; 7 bases align to TRBD1. TRBV5-7 is identified as an open reading frame with a role that is uncertain. V shed 2 bases and J 0 bases; nucleotides not matched to a gene: 8. This CDR3 spans 17 amino acids. CDR3 loop: CASSLPRTGVSNQPQHF. The CDR3 coding sequence is TGTGCCAGCAGCTTACCACGGACAGGAGTTAGCAATCAGCCCCAGCATTTT.

The chain joins TRBV12-3 or TRBV12-4 to TRBJ2-7, with D hard to call. Trimming pared 5 bases from V and 4 bases from J, leaving 9 bases between. The CDR3 is 12 residues long. The CDR3 loop reads CASSPPGYEQYF. CDR3 coding DNA: TGTGCCAGCAGTCCCCCAGGTTACGAGCAGTACTTC.

The chain carries TRBV24-1 and TRBJ2-7; TRBD1 matches at 7 bases. CDR1 and CDR2 (germline): KGHDR, SFDVKD. The V gene end was trimmed by 4 bases and the J gene end by 7 bases; junction bases not matched to a gene: 15. This CDR3 has 16 amino acids. The DNA of the CDR3 is TGTGCCACCAGTGACCGGCGGACAGGAGAAGGAGGTGAGCAGTACTTC. Its translation is CATSDRRTGEGGEQYF.

This clone has just one count. The chain uses TRBV6-2 or TRBV6-3 and TRBJ2-7, with 9 bases fitting TRBD1. This CDR3 has 17 residues. From germline, CDR1 is MNHEY and CDR2 SVGEGT. J lost 3 bases, V lost 2 bases, and 11 bases had no gene match. CDR3 region: CASSYRDRDRVDYEQYF. CDR3 bases: TGTGCCAGCAGTTACCGAGACCGGGACAGGGTGGACTACGAGCAGTACTTC.

The J gene is TRBJ1-4, the V gene TRBV5-6; the D gene is possibly TRBD1 (5 bases). There are 14 residues in the CDR3. Germline V gene sequence: CDR1 SGHDT, CDR2 YYEEEE. Trimming took off 0 bases at V and 6 bases at J, with 9 bases between the two ends. The CDR3 reads CASSLGQSYEKLFF. The DNA for the CDR3 is TGTGCCAGCAGCTTGGGACAGTCTTATGAAAAACTGTTTTTT.

This chain joins TRBV14 and TRBJ1-1; TRBD1 is a possible D gene (5 bases). Germline lookup yields CDR1 SGHDN and CDR2 FVKESK. This CDR3 is 15 amino acids long. Trimming took 0 bases from V and 3 from J, leaving 11 bases between them. Written as DNA, the CDR3 is TGTGCCAGCAGCCAAGATTTGGGAGGGGACACTGAAGCTTTCTTT. It is translated as CASSQDLGGDTEAFF.

The DNA of the CDR3 is TGTGCCAGCAGCTTTATGCGGGGTGGCGAGCAGTACTTC. Its protein is CASSFMRGGEQYF. The rearrangement joins TRBV5-4 to TRBJ2-7; a possible D gene is TRBD2 (6 bases). Trimming cost V 2 bases and J 6 bases, with 12 bases left between them. The V gene's germline CDR1 is SGHNT and CDR2 YYREEE (reference sequence). The CDR3 spans 13 residues.

The chain links TRBV12-3 or TRBV12-4 to TRBJ2-5; TRBD2 might be the D (5 bases). The CDR3 runs 13 residues. Trimming shortened V by 5 bases and J by 5 bases, and 12 bases separated the two germline ends. CDR3 in DNA: TGTGCCAGCAGTCCGCTAGCTTACGAGACCCAGTACTTC. It encodes CASSPLAYETQYF.

The chain combines TRBV19 with TRBJ2-1, with 10 positions matching TRBD1. In germline, CDR1 is LNHDA, CDR2 SQIVND (reference sequence). Trimming cost V 7 bases and J 7 bases; bases outside gene matches: 7. The CDR3 is made up of 14 amino acids. The CDR3 DNA reads TGTGCCAGTATCTCTGGACAGGGGGTAAATGAGCAGTTCTTC. Encoded protein: CASISGQGVNEQFF.

The chain has TRBV5-6 and TRBJ2-5; 10 positions match TRBD2. Per germline, CDR1 SGHDT and CDR2 YYEEEE. This CDR3 has 15 residues. With V trimmed by 6 bases and J by 0 bases, 5 bases remained unmatched. The CDR3 region is CASIQTSGYQETQYF. The CDR3 DNA reads TGTGCCAGCATCCAGACTAGCGGGTACCAAGAGACCCAGTACTTC.

The chain couples TRBV4-3 to TRBJ2-3; weak D call: TRBD2 (5 bases). The ends were cut back, 0 bases at V and 3 bases at J, with 22 bases in the middle. In germline, CDR1 is LGHNA, CDR2 YSLEER. The CDR3 is 19 amino acids. The CDR3, as DNA: TGCGCCAGCAGCCAAGATAGCCGGTCTAGCCTCTTTGGTACAGATACGCAGTATTTT. It specifies CASSQDSRSSLFGTDTQYF.

The rearrangement joins TRBV5-6 to TRBJ1-2, with TRBD1 matching 7 bases. Germline CDR1 SGHDT, CDR2 YYEEEE. The CDR3 has 15 residues. Trimming cost V 3 bases and J 4 bases; bases outside gene matches: 9. The CDR3 is CASSSGQVPFYGYTF. The CDR3, as DNA: TGTGCCAGCAGCTCAGGACAGGTCCCATTCTATGGCTACACCTTC.